Each of the 18 T cell receptor beta chains below was sequenced from the same sample in a study of blood T cell repertoires in COVID-19. Only in-frame clones appear in the TCRdb table, and some are missing; sequencing was by immunoSEQ multiplex PCR. The sample gives 110,000 or so clones, roughly nine tenths of which show up once; approximately 8% is in the top ten. Sequencing was carried out using peripheral blood. These receptors were obtained from a man aged 65 to 79 who had recovered from COVID-19.

J is TRBJ1-1 and V is TRBV28; D is possibly TRBD1 (6 bases). The V end was cut by 5 bases, the J end by 7 bases, with 11 bases between. The CDR3 extends over 12 amino acids. The germline V gene encodes CDR1 MDHEN and CDR2 SYDVKM. The CDR3: CASSLTGIEAFF. CDR3 coding DNA: TGTGCCAGCAGTCTAACAGGGATTGAAGCTTTCTTT.

The J gene is TRBJ2-7, the V gene TRBV27; D is unclear. Per germline, CDR1 MNHEY and CDR2 SMNVEV (reference sequence). The germline V and J ends were trimmed by 1 base and 6 bases, with 16 bases remaining between them. CDR3 length: 15 amino acids. This CDR3 reads CASSLFLGMEGEQYF. CDR3 bases: TGTGCCAGCAGTTTATTCCTAGGTATGGAAGGCGAGCAGTACTTC.

The genes are TRBV29-1 and TRBJ2-1; 11 bases match TRBD2. The V and J ends lost 6 bases and 6 bases, in that order; junction bases with no gene match: 7. CDR1 and CDR2 from the germline V gene are SQVTM and ANQGSEA. This CDR3 has 14 amino acids. CDR3 region: CSVIAGGFLNEQFF. In DNA form, the CDR3 reads TGCAGCGTCATAGCGGGGGGGTTTCTCAATGAGCAGTTCTTC.

J is TRBJ2-7 and V is TRBV28; 8 nucleotides match TRBD1. After removal of 4 bases from V and 5 bases from J, the junction contained 19 bases not matched to a gene. The length of the CDR3 is 18 residues. The germline gives CDR1 MDHEN, CDR2 SYDVKM. CDR3 sequence (DNA): TGTGCCAGCAGTTCCCTAACTTACCGGGACAGGTCTCCGGACGAGCAGTACTTC. Its translation is CASSSLTYRDRSPDEQYF.

V and J are TRBV28 and TRBJ2-2, with a tentative D call TRBD2 (6 bases). Trimming shortened V by 6 bases and J by 8 bases, and 22 bases separated the two germline ends. The CDR3 extends over 16 amino acids. Germline CDR1 MDHEN, CDR2 SYDVKM. The CDR3 is CASRLAGTRVSGELFF. In DNA, the CDR3 is TGTGCCAGCAGACTGGCCGGGACTCGGGTTTCAGGGGAGCTGTTTTTT.

The V call is TRBV9, the J call TRBJ2-2; TRBD2 matches 11 bases. The CDR3 is 19 residues long. The ends lost 0 bases at V and 1 base at J; junction bases unmatched: 8. Germline V lookup: CDR1 SGDLS, CDR2 YYNGEE. The chain's CDR3 is CASSVGLAGGERNTGELFF. CDR3 in DNA: TGTGCCAGCAGCGTAGGGCTAGCGGGAGGAGAGAGGAACACCGGGGAGCTGTTTTTT.

V usage is TRBV4-2 and J usage is TRBJ1-3, with TRBD1 as a possible D gene (5 bases). Germline V gene data show CDR1 as LGHNA and CDR2 as YNFKEQ. This CDR3 spans 16 amino acids. V was clipped by 1 base and J by 0 bases, with 10 bases between them. In DNA, the CDR3 is TGTGCCAGCAGCCAAGTGGGGGGACGCTCTGGAAACACCATATATTTT. This translates into CASSQVGGRSGNTIYF.

In this sample, this clone turned up once. The J gene is TRBJ2-1, the V gene TRBV4-1, with 11 bases lining up with TRBD2. The CDR3 totals 17 residues. J gave up 6 bases and V 6 bases, and 13 bases lay outside the gene matches. Germline V gene sequence: CDR1 MGHRA, CDR2 YSYEKL. In DNA form, the CDR3 reads TGCGCCAGCAGGCGAGTTGGGGGTAGCGGGAGGGCCAATGAGCAGTTCTTC. As protein: CASRRVGGSGRANEQFF.

The rearrangement joins TRBV7-2 to TRBJ2-5; D is uncertain. Deletions cut 2 bases from V and 4 bases from J, with 5 bases between. The CDR3 spans 12 residues. Germline V CDR1 and CDR2: SGHTA, FQGNSA. The CDR3 here is CASSLTRETQYF. CDR3 nucleotides: TGTGCCAGCAGCTTAACGAGAGAGACCCAGTACTTC.

In this sample, this clone turned up once. CDR3 nucleotide sequence: TGTGCCAGCAGTCTAGCGGGAGGGGATACGCAGTATTTT. It specifies CASSLAGGDTQYF. The chain employs TRBV25-1 and TRBJ2-3, with 12 nucleotides matching TRBD2. J was trimmed by 6 bases and V by 5 bases; bases with no gene match: 0. This CDR3 spans 13 amino acids. Germline V CDR1 and CDR2: MGHDK, SYGVNS. The full variable domain, rest sourced from reference TRBV25-1 and TRBJ2-3, is EADIYQTPRYLVIGTGKKITLECSQTMGHDKMYWYQQDPGMELHLIHYSYGVNSTEKGDLSSESTVSRIRTEHFPLTLESARPSHTSQYLCASSLAGGDTQYFGPGTRLTVL.

This clone has only a few counts. This sequence joins TRBV5-1 and TRBJ2-7, with 8 bases fitting TRBD2. V shed 0 bases and J 5 bases; nucleotides not matched to a gene: 10. The germline gives CDR1 SGHRS, CDR2 YFSETQ. The CDR3 extends over 16 amino acids. DNA for the CDR3: TGCGCCAGCAGCTTGGTCACCCTGGGACTAGGCCACGAGCAGTACTTC. Protein sequence: CASSLVTLGLGHEQYF.

The CDR3 is CASSPQATRDTQYF. The CDR3 nucleotides are TGTGCCAGCAGCCCCCAGGCCACCAGAGATACGCAGTATTTT. The rearrangement links TRBV7-3 to TRBJ2-3; unclear D gene. The V and J ends lost 5 bases and 5 bases respectively, with 14 bases between them. The germline CDR1 and CDR2 sequences are SGHTA and FQGTGA. The CDR3 spans 14 residues.

On this clone itself: This same CDR3 is encoded by further DNA sequences in the sample. The chain carries TRBV7-9 and TRBJ2-7; the D is unclear. CDR1 SEHNR and CDR2 FQNEAQ come from the germline V gene (reference sequence). The CDR3 is 11 amino acids. Trimming removed 1 base from V and 6 bases from J, with 4 bases in between. Written as DNA, the CDR3 is TGTGCCAGCAGCTTAGGGCCCGAGCAGTACTTC. This encodes CASSLGPEQYF.

The chain recombines TRBV27 with TRBJ1-2; the match to TRBD1 covers 11 bases. The CDR3 is 13 residues long. Trimming cost V 6 bases and J 8 bases; bases outside gene matches: 5. The germline V gene encodes CDR1 MNHEY and CDR2 SMNVEV (reference sequence). The CDR3 here is CASSFGQGAGYTF. DNA for the CDR3: TGTGCCAGCAGCTTCGGACAGGGGGCAGGCTACACCTTC.

The rearrangement uses TRBV7-9 and TRBJ1-2; possible D gene TRBD1, 6 bases. Deletions cut 5 bases from V and 2 bases from J, with 18 bases between. CDR1 is SEHNR, CDR2 FQNEAQ, per germline (reference sequence). The CDR3 has 16 amino acids. CDR3: CASSPRGGAGNYGYTF. The CDR3 coding sequence is TGTGCCAGCAGCCCGCGAGGGGGGGCAGGGAACTATGGCTACACCTTC.

V gene TRBV9 combines with J gene TRBJ1-1; D not certain. The germline V and J ends were trimmed by 0 bases and 8 bases, with 11 bases remaining between them. This CDR3 has 13 residues. CDR1 is SGDLS and CDR2 is YYNGEE in the germline V gene. CDR3 residues: CASSVGIGGEAFF. The CDR3 bases are TGTGCCAGCAGCGTAGGGATCGGAGGGGAAGCTTTCTTT.

The chain couples TRBV19 to TRBJ1-1; no clear D. This CDR3 is 13 amino acids long. Germline V lookup: CDR1 LNHDA, CDR2 SQIVND (reference sequence). V dropped 6 bases and J dropped 0 bases, with 8 bases sitting between them. This chain's CDR3 is CASSYRLNTEAFF. Written as DNA, the CDR3 is TGTGCCAGTAGCTACCGGTTGAACACTGAAGCTTTCTTT. Together with reference TRBV19 and TRBJ1-1, the CDR3 gives the full variable domain: DGGITQSPKYLFRKEGQNVTLSCEQNLNHDAMYWYRQDPGQGLRLIYYSQIVNDFQKGDIAEGYSVSREKKESFPLTVTSAQKNPTAFYLCASSYRLNTEAFFGQGTRLTVV.

The chain carries TRBV27 and TRBJ1-1, with no clear D. The CDR3 contains 13 residues. CDR1 and CDR2 from the germline V gene are MNHEY and SMNVEV (reference sequence). The V gene lost 2 bases and the J gene lost 3 bases, with 7 bases spanning the gap. CDR3 coding DNA: TGTGCCAGCAGTTTACGTCGGGACACTGAAGCTTTCTTT. Protein: CASSLRRDTEAFF.